A selection of T cell receptor beta chains follows, all from one sample in a study of shared clonotypes between healthy human individuals. Only in-frame clones appear in the TCRdb table, and some are missing; sequencing was by immunoSEQ multiplex PCR. The data contain more than 2 million clones, 85% to 95% of them singletons. The sequencing input was naive CD4+ T cells sorted from blood. These receptors were collected from a young man in good health. The CDR3 runs from the conserved cysteine through the conserved F or W. The order of the fields is J gene, D gene, V gene, clone size, CDR3 protein, CDR3 DNA. The D gene is left open where the match is weak. Size is stated for part of the rows, as once, few or many counts, or as a class when the clone is expanded.

TRBJ1-2 - TRBV5-4 - CASSLEMDYGYTF TGTGCCAGCAGCTTGGAGATGGACTATGGCTACACCTTC
TRBJ1-5 - TRBV6-1 - CASNVLSGNQPQHF TGTGCCAGCAACGTTCTCTCAGGCAATCAGCCCCAGCATTTT
TRBJ2-7 - TRBV27 once CASSLYTGDIAGEQYF TGTGCCAGCAGTTTATATACGGGGGACATCGCAGGAGAGCAGTACTTC
TRBJ2-7 TRBD2 TRBV7-2 - CASSPQRGGSYEQYF TGTGCCAGCAGCCCTCAGCGGGGGGGTTCCTACGAGCAGTACTTC
TRBJ2-3 TRBD1 TRBV10-1 - CASSHAAGTGADTQYF TGCGCCAGCAGTCACGCCGCCGGGACAGGGGCAGATACGCAGTATTTT
TRBJ1-1 - TRBV30 - CAWSVRGRTEAFF TGTGCCTGGAGTGTCAGGGGTCGGACTGAAGCTTTCTTT
TRBJ1-3 - TRBV7-2 once CASSLGLRNTIYF TGTGCCAGCAGCTTAGGGCTAAGAAACACCATATATTTT
TRBJ1-5 - TRBV27 - CASSFSGIQPQHF TGTGCCAGCAGTTTTTCGGGGATTCAGCCCCAGCATTTT
TRBJ2-2 TRBD1 TRBV5-6 - CASSFTGTGKRELFF TGTGCCAGCAGCTTCACCGGGACAGGGAAAAGGGAGCTGTTTTTT
TRBJ1-2 TRBD1 TRBV9 once CASSALTGYGYTF TGTGCCAGCAGCGCCTTGACAGGGTATGGCTACACCTTC
TRBJ2-7 TRBD1 TRBV7-8 - CASSTRTGLEQYF TGTGCCAGCAGCACCCGGACAGGGCTCGAGCAGTACTTC
TRBJ1-5 - TRBV25-1 - CASSAAGRFQPQHF TGTGCCAGCAGTGCCGCAGGGCGGTTTCAGCCCCAGCATTTT
TRBJ1-6 - TRBV6-1 - CASRAGVNNSPLHF TGTGCCAGCAGAGCTGGGGTAAATAATTCACCCCTCCACTTT
TRBJ1-6 - TRBV6-6 - CASSSTGTGNSPLHF TGTGCCAGCAGTTCAACGGGGACCGGGAATTCACCCCTCCACTTT
TRBJ1-2 - TRBV5-4 once CASSSGWAGYTF TGTGCCAGCAGCTCTGGATGGGCTGGCTACACCTTC
TRBJ1-6 - TRBV20-1 - CSASPDSPLHF TGCAGTGCTAGTCCAGATTCACCCCTCCACTTT
TRBJ2-6 - TRBV6-6 - CASSESGANVLTF TGTGCCAGCAGCGAGTCTGGGGCCAACGTCCTGACTTTC
TRBJ2-1 - TRBV2 - CASRRNEQFF TGTGCCAGCAGGCGAAATGAGCAGTTCTTC
TRBJ1-1 - TRBV5-6 - CASSLARNTEAFF TGTGCCAGCAGCTTGGCGAGGAACACTGAAGCTTTCTTT
TRBJ2-1 TRBD1 TRBV6-5 - CASRPLGQGHNEQFF TGTGCCAGCAGACCCCTCGGACAGGGCCACAATGAGCAGTTCTTC
TRBJ1-6 - TRBV10-1 - CAIRGGTQVPVTCSPLHF TGCGCCATCCGTGGCGGGACACAAGTCCCCGTTACGTGTTCACCCCTCCACTTT
TRBJ1-2 - TRBV6-1 - CASSVPRTADGYTF TGTGCCAGCAGCGTCCCTAGGACAGCAGATGGCTACACCTTC
TRBJ1-2 - TRBV30 - CAWIRGDYGYTF TGTGCCTGGATTCGGGGGGACTATGGCTACACCTTC
TRBJ2-5 - TRBV5-1 once CASRPDNQETQYF TGCGCCAGCAGGCCGGATAACCAAGAGACCCAGTACTTC
TRBJ2-7 TRBD2 TRBV18 - CASSGQGGFNEQYF TGTGCCAGCTCGGGGCAGGGAGGGTTCAACGAGCAGTACTTC
TRBJ2-3 - TRBV18 - CASSATSPQSTDTQYF TGTGCCAGCTCAGCCACAAGCCCCCAATCCACAGATACGCAGTATTTT
TRBJ2-5 TRBD2 TRBV5-1 - CASSPGLAGGQETQYF TGCGCCAGCAGCCCTGGACTAGCGGGGGGCCAAGAGACCCAGTACTTC
TRBJ2-5 TRBD1 TRBV5-4 - CASSRGQQETQYF TGTGCCAGCAGCCGGGGACAGCAGGAGACCCAGTACTTC
TRBJ1-4 - TRBV10-3 - CAISDGRGVATNEKLFF TGTGCCATCAGTGATGGTCGGGGGGTCGCAACTAATGAAAAACTGTTTTTT
TRBJ2-5 - TRBV15 - CATSRDLALQETQYF TGTGCCACCAGCAGAGATCTCGCACTTCAAGAGACCCAGTACTTC